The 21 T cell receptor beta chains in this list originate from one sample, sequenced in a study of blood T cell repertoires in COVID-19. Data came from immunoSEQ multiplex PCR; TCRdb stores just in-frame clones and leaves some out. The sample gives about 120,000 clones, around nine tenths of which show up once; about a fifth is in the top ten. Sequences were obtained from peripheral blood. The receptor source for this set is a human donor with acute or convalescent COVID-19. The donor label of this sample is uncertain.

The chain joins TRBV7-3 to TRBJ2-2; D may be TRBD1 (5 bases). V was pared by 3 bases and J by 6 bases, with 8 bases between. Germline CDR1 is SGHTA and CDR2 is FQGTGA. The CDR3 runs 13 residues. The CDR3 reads CASSFKGAGELFF. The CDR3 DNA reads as TGTGCCAGCAGCTTCAAAGGGGCCGGGGAGCTGTTTTTT.

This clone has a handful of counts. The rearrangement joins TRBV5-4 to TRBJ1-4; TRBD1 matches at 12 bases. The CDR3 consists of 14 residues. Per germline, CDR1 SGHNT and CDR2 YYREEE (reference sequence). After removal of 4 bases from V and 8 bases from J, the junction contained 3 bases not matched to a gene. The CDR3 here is CASSRDRGREKLFF. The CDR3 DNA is TGTGCCAGCAGCAGGGACAGGGGGCGGGAAAAACTGTTTTTT.

The CDR3 region is CASSGPRGIASPLHF. The DNA for the CDR3 is TGCGCCAGCAGTGGACCTCGGGGGATTGCTTCACCCCTCCACTTT. V and J are TRBV23-1 and TRBJ1-6, with D tentatively TRBD1 (5 bases). TRBV23-1 counts as an open reading frame of uncertain function. V lost 5 bases, J lost 9 bases, and 17 bases lay in between. This CDR3 contains 15 residues.

The CDR3 bases are TGTGCCAGCAGCTTAGGGGACAACTACGAGCAGTACTTC. It translates to CASSLGDNYEQYF. The rearrangement links TRBV7-2 to TRBJ2-7; D might be TRBD1 (6 bases). This CDR3 comprises 13 residues. The ends were cut back, 1 base at V and 3 bases at J, with 7 bases in the middle. Germline CDR1 SGHTA, CDR2 FQGNSA.

CDR3 protein: CASSTGGLMNTEAFF. The CDR3 DNA sequence: TGTGCCAGCAGTACAGGGGGCTTGATGAACACTGAAGCTTTCTTT. The V gene is TRBV28, the J gene TRBJ1-1; 9 bases map to TRBD1. From germline, CDR1 is MDHEN and CDR2 SYDVKM. V trimming: 5 bases; J trimming: 0 bases; junction bases outside the gene matches: 4. The CDR3 contains 15 residues.

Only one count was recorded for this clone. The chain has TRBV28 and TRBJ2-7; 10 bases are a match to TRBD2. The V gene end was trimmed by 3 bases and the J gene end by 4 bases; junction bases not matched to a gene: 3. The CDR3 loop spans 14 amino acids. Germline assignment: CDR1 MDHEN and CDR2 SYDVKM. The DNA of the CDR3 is TGTGCCAGCAGTTTTGCTAGCGGGAGATACGAGCAGTACTTC. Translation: CASSFASGRYEQYF. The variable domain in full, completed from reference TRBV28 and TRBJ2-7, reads DVKVTQSSRYLVKRTGEKVFLECVQDMDHENMFWYRQDPGLGLRLIYFSYDVKMKEKGDIPEGYSVSREKKERFSLILESASTNQTSMYLCASSFASGRYEQYFGPGTRLTVT.

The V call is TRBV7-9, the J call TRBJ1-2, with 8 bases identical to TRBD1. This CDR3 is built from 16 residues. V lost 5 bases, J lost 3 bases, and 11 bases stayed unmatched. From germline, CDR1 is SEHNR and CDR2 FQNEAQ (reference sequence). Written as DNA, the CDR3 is TGTGCCAGCAGCGAACGGACAGGGAGCAAGGACTATGGCTACACCTTC. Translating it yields CASSERTGSKDYGYTF.

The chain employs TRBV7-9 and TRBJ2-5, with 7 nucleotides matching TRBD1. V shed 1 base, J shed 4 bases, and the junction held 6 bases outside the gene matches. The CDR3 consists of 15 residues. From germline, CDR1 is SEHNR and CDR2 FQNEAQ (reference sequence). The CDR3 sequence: CASSLGDRAGETQYF. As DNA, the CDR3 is TGTGCCAGCAGCTTAGGTGACAGGGCGGGAGAGACCCAGTACTTC.

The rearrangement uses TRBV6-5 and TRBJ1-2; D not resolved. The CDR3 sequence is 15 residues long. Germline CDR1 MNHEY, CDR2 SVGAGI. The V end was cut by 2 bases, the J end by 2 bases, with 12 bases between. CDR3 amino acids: CASSYGDPQNYGYTF. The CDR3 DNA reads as TGTGCCAGCAGTTACGGAGATCCGCAAAACTATGGCTACACCTTC.

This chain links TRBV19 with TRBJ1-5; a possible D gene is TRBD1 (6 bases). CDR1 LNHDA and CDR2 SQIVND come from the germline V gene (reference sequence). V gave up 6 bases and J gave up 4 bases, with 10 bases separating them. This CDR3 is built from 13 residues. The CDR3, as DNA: TGTGCCAGTAGATGGGGGCCGAATCAGCCCCAGCATTTT. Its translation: CASRWGPNQPQHF.

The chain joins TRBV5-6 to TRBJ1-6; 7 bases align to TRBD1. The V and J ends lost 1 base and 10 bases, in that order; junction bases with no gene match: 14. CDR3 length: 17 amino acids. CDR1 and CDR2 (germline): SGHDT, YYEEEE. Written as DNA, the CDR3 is TGTGCCAGCAGCTTGACCCCCGGACAGGTTACCGAATCACCCCTCCACTTT. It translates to CASSLTPGQVTESPLHF.

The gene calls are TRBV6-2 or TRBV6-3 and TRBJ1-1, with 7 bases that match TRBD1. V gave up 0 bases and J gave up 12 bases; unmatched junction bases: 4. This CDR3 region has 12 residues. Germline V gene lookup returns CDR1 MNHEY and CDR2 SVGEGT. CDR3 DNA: TGTGCCAGCAGTTACTCGACAGGGTTAACTTTCTTT. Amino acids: CASSYSTGLTFF.

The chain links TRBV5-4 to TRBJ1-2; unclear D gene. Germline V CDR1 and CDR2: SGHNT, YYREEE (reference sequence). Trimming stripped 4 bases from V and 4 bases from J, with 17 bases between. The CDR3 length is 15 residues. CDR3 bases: TGTGCCAGCAGCGTTTCGATCGGGTCGTTCTATGGCTACACCTTC. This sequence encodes CASSVSIGSFYGYTF.

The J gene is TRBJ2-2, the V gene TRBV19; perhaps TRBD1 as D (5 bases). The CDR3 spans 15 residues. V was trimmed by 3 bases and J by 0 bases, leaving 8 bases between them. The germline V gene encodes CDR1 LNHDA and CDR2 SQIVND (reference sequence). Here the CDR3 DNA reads TGTGCCAGTAGTATGGGGCTCACGAACACCGGGGAGCTGTTTTTT. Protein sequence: CASSMGLTNTGELFF.

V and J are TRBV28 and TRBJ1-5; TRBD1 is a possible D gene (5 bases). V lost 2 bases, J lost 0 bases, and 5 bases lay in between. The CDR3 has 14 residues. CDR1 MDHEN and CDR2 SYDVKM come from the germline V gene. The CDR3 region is CASSLDSSNQPQHF. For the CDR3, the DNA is TGTGCCAGCAGTTTAGACAGTAGCAATCAGCCCCAGCATTTT.

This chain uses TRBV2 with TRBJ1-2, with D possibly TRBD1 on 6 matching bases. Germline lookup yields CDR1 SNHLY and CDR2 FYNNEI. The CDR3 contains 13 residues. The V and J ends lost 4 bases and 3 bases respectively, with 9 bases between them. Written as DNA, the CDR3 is TGTGCCAGCAGTGGGACAGCATACTATGGCTACACCTTC. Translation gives CASSGTAYYGYTF.

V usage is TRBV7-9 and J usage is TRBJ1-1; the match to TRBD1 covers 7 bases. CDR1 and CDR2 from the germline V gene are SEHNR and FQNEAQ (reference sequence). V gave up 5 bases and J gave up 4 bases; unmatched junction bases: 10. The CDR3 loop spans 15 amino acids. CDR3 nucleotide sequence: TGTGCCAGCAGCGCCCGACAGGGTTCATTCACTGAAGCTTTCTTT. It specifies CASSARQGSFTEAFF.

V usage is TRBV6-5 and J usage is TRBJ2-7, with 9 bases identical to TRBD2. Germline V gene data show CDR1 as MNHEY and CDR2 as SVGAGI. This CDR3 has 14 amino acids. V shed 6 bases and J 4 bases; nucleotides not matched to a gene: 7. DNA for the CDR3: TGTGCCAGCAGGGGAACCAGCGGGGGGTACGAGCAGTACTTC. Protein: CASRGTSGGYEQYF.

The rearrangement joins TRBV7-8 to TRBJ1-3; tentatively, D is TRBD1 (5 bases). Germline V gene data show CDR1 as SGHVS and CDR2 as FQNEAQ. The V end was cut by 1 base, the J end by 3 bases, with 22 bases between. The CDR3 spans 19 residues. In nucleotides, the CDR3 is TGTGCCAGCAGCTTAGGGCCCCCCGACGGAGGGGCCTTTGGAAACACCATATATTTT. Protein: CASSLGPPDGGAFGNTIYF.

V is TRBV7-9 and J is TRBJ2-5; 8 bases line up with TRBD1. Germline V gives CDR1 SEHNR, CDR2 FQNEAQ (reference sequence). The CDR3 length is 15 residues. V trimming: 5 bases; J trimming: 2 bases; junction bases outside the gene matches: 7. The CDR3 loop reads CASSPGRTGQETQYF. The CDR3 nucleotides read TGTGCCAGCAGCCCAGGTCGGACAGGGCAAGAGACCCAGTACTTC.

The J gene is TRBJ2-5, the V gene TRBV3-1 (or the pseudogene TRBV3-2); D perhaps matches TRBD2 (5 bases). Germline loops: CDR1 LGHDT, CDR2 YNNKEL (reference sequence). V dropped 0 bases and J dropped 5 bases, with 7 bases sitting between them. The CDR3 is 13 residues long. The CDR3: CASSQDGGETQYF. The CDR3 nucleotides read TGTGCCAGCAGCCAAGACGGCGGGGAGACCCAGTACTTC.